The clone carrying this TCR beta chain was counted a single time. Measured with immunoSEQ multiplex PCR; TCRdb has only the in-frame clones, and not every one. The profile shows approximately 150,000 clones, roughly 87% of them singletons. This specimen belongs to a study of T cell responses to AZD1222 COVID-19 vaccine. The CDR3 loop spans 14 amino acids. Germline V gene data show CDR1 as GTSNPN and CDR2 as SVGIG (reference sequence). Trimming pared 1 base from V and 8 bases from J, leaving 14 bases between. The specimen was peripheral blood, collected 28 days after the second AZD1222 dose. The chain combines TRBV30 with TRBJ1-4; D gene unclear. This clonotype was obtained from an adult who received the AZD1222 COVID-19 vaccine. The CDR3 DNA reads TGTGCCTGGAGTGGAAGAGGCCTTTGGGAAAAACTGTTTTTT. Translated, it gives CAWSGRGLWEKLFF.